This T cell receptor beta chain stems from a study of cytomegalovirus exposure and HLA in healthy donors. In the PCR, 60 Vbeta and 13 Jbeta primers were used. This table comes from immunoSEQ multiplex PCR, and its TCRdb copy is limited to in-frame clones, with some not included. This sample has 120,000 or so clones, with over 75% found just once. Germline V gene sequence: CDR1 SGDLS, CDR2 YYNGEE. This CDR3 comprises 16 residues. V trimming: 0 bases; J trimming: 10 bases; junction bases outside the gene matches: 11. V and J are TRBV9 and TRBJ2-1, with TRBD2 matching over 9 bases. The specimen sequenced was PBMCs. The origin of this receptor is a woman between 18 and 30 years old in good health and CMV-seronegative. This chain's CDR3 is CASSVAGRGGLSEQFF. The CDR3 DNA sequence: TGTGCCAGCAGCGTAGCGGGGCGGGGGGGCTTATCGGAGCAGTTCTTC.